This T cell receptor beta chain was identified during a study of blood T cells in healthy people across ages. The authors ran a second PCR of 7 to 11 cycles using a sample-barcoded 5' primer and a J-beta primer mix. TCRdb analysed the 5' RACE reads with MiXCR anew, one entry per CDR3 protein. The repertoire consists of hundreds of thousands of distinct CDR3 sequences, with around 25% occurring once and the leading ten covering 3%. This CDR3 comprises 16 residues. The V and J ends lost 0 bases and 6 bases respectively, with 16 bases between them. CDR1 is LGHDT, CDR2 YNNKEL, per germline (reference sequence). Worth noting for this clonotype: Its antigen is as yet unknown.

Notes on the study in general: More naive CD4+ cells and higher diversity were found in long-lived than in aged donors. Across the age range, TCR beta diversity per million T cells fell in a roughly linear way.

The data also belong to a second study, concerning T cells of mothers and their children.

The sequenced sample was blood. The rearrangement joins TRBV3-1 to TRBJ2-3; D is unclear. The clonotype was recovered from a boy aged 5-17 years in good health. The CDR3 DNA reads as TGTGCCAGCAGCCAAGATCAGCCAGGTTACAAGGATACGCAGTATTTT. Amino acids: CASSQDQPGYKDTQYF.